The 29 T cell receptor beta chains below all came from one sample that was sequenced in a study of blood T cell repertoires in COVID-19. Assay: immunoSEQ multiplex PCR; the TCRdb copy retains only in-frame clones and omits some. The data contain around 260,000 clones, 70% to 90% of them singletons. The sample taken for sequencing was peripheral blood. The receptor set was obtained from a human donor in a cohort sampled during active COVID-19.

J is TRBJ1-5 and V is TRBV4-1; D unclear. V lost 3 bases and J 5 bases, leaving 8 bases between the germline ends. Germline CDR1 reads MGHRA; CDR2 reads YSYEKL. There are 13 residues in the CDR3. CDR3 in amino acids: CASSHGQDQPQHF. The DNA for the CDR3 is TGCGCCAGCAGCCACGGTCAGGATCAGCCCCAGCATTTT.

The J gene is TRBJ2-7, the V gene TRBV2; D may be TRBD2 (7 bases). The V gene lost 6 bases and the J gene lost 5 bases, with 17 bases spanning the gap. Germline-derived CDR1 and CDR2 are SNHLY and FYNNEI. The CDR3 covers 14 residues. CDR3 loop: CASRGGREIDEQYF. CDR3 nucleotides: TGTGCCAGCAGGGGGGGGCGGGAGATAGACGAGCAGTACTTC.

The CDR3 nucleotides are TGTGCCAGTAGGAGAAACACCGGGGAGCTGTTTTTT. Translated: CASRRNTGELFF. V and J are TRBV19 and TRBJ2-2; D is uncertain. There are 12 residues in the CDR3. The ends were cut back, 6 bases at V and 2 bases at J, with 4 bases in the middle. Germline values: CDR1 LNHDA, CDR2 SQIVND (reference sequence).

This sequence joins TRBV30 and TRBJ1-2; 7 nucleotides agree with TRBD1. After removal of 2 bases from V and 3 bases from J, the junction contained 9 bases not matched to a gene. The germline gives CDR1 GTSNPN, CDR2 SVGIG (reference sequence). This CDR3 is 15 amino acids long. CDR3 region: CAWSSLGGLHYGYTF. CDR3 sequence (DNA): TGTGCCTGGAGTAGCCTAGGGGGCCTGCACTATGGCTACACCTTC. The full variable domain, with the rest looked up from reference TRBV30 and TRBJ1-2, is SQTIHQWPATLVQPVGSPLSLECTVEGTSNPNLYWYRQAAGRGLQLLFYSVGIGQISSEVPQNLSASRPQDRQFILSSKKLLLSDSGFYLCAWSSLGGLHYGYTFGSGTRLTVV.

The chain combines TRBV2 with TRBJ1-4; perhaps TRBD1 as D (5 bases). Per germline, CDR1 SNHLY and CDR2 FYNNEI. The CDR3 loop spans 18 amino acids. Between the trimmed V and J ends, which lost 0 bases and 3 bases, there was a span of 17 bases. CDR3 loop: CASSEAQVGLGPNEKLFF. The DNA for the CDR3 is TGTGCCAGCAGTGAAGCACAAGTGGGACTGGGACCTAATGAAAAACTGTTTTTT. The full variable domain, in which reference TRBV2 and TRBJ1-4 provide the parts outside the CDR3, is EPEVTQTPSHQVTQMGQEVILRCVPISNHLYFYWYRQILGQKVEFLVSFYNNEISEKSEIFDDQFSVERPDGSNFTLKIRSTKLEDSAMYFCASSEAQVGLGPNEKLFFGSGTQLSVL.

The rearrangement joins TRBV7-3 to TRBJ2-1; TRBD2 matches at 16 bases. The J segment lost 7 bases and the V segment lost 5 bases, leaving 11 bases of the junction unmatched. Germline assignment: CDR1 SGHTA and CDR2 FQGTGA. The CDR3 covers 18 residues. CDR3 sequence: CASSPLTGLAGGVNEQFF. For the CDR3, the DNA is TGTGCCAGCAGCCCCCTTACGGGACTAGCGGGAGGGGTGAATGAGCAGTTCTTC.

This clone was seen once. This sequence joins TRBV19 and TRBJ1-3, with D unresolved. The germline V and J ends were trimmed by 7 bases and 3 bases, with 13 bases remaining between them. The CDR3 sequence is 14 residues long. Germline V CDR1 and CDR2: LNHDA, SQIVND (reference sequence). The chain's CDR3 is CASNSLLGGNTIYF. The DNA for the CDR3 is TGTGCCAGTAACAGCCTCCTGGGTGGAAACACCATATATTTT.

This chain connects TRBV5-1 to TRBJ1-2, with TRBD1 identical over 8 bases. The germline gives CDR1 SGHRS, CDR2 YFSETQ. This CDR3 has 16 amino acids. V lost 4 bases, J lost 4 bases, and 12 bases stayed unmatched. CDR3 DNA sequence: TGCGCCAGCAGCGTCGCCCCATCCGGGACAGGCTATGGCTACACCTTC. Protein product: CASSVAPSGTGYGYTF.

This clone was seen only once. The rearrangement uses TRBV7-2 and TRBJ2-2, with 7 bases that match TRBD1. This CDR3 region has 15 residues. Trimming took 4 bases from V and 4 from J; bases not matched to a gene: 6. Germline CDR1 is SGHTA and CDR2 is FQGNSA. DNA for the CDR3: TGTGCCAGCAGCTCCCGGGACAGAGCCACCGGGGAGCTGTTTTTT. This sequence encodes CASSSRDRATGELFF.

CDR3: CASSVVFDGVSYEQYF. For the CDR3, the DNA is TGCGCCAGCTCCGTGGTTTTCGACGGGGTCAGCTACGAGCAGTACTTC. This chain joins TRBV5-1 and TRBJ2-7; maybe TRBD2 (5 bases). CDR1 is SGHRS and CDR2 is YFSETQ in the germline V gene. The CDR3 covers 16 residues. Trimming left V 7 bases short and J 3 bases short, with 23 bases between.

The V and J genes are TRBV7-2 and TRBJ1-2, with D unresolved. CDR3 length equals 13 residues. The germline CDR1 and CDR2 sequences are SGHTA and FQGNSA. V was pared by 5 bases and J by 5 bases, with 12 bases between. This chain's CDR3 is CASSRREGYGYTF. The CDR3 nucleotides are TGTGCCAGCAGCCGGCGGGAGGGATATGGCTACACCTTC.

The chain couples TRBV6-6 to TRBJ1-3, with 7 bases aligning to TRBD1. The junction had 4 bases not matched to a gene; V was cut back by 5 bases and J by 0 bases. Per germline, CDR1 MNHNY and CDR2 SVGAGI (reference sequence). CDR3 size: 15 residues. CDR3 residues: CASSAGTVSGNTIYF. The CDR3 DNA sequence: TGTGCCAGCAGTGCGGGGACAGTCTCTGGAAACACCATATATTTT.

The V call is TRBV6-1, the J call TRBJ2-3; D remains unclear. CDR1 and CDR2 from the germline V gene are MNHNS and SASEGT. The CDR3 is made up of 14 amino acids. The V gene lost 6 bases and the J gene lost 4 bases, with 14 bases spanning the gap. The CDR3 DNA follows: TGTGCCAGCAGCCCCCCCCAGGTCCCAGATACGCAGTATTTT. Translated: CASSPPQVPDTQYF.

The rearrangement uses TRBV5-1 and TRBJ1-4; D gene uncertain. CDR1 and CDR2 (germline): SGHRS, YFSETQ. This CDR3 is built from 15 residues. Trimming left V 0 bases short and J 5 bases short, with 11 bases between. CDR3 nucleotide sequence: TGCGCCAGCAGCTTGGCCGACGGACTAAATGAAAAACTGTTTTTT. Protein sequence: CASSLADGLNEKLFF.

In its sample, this clone was seen a few times. V gene TRBV4-1 combines with J gene TRBJ1-2; no reliable D call. The length of the CDR3 is 14 residues. Deletions cut 5 bases from V and 0 bases from J, with 10 bases between. CDR1 MGHRA and CDR2 YSYEKL come from the germline V gene. This chain's CDR3 is CASSSSGTNYGYTF. CDR3 nucleotide sequence: TGCGCCAGCAGCTCGAGTGGTACTAACTATGGCTACACCTTC.

The rearrangement links TRBV6-5 to TRBJ2-3; D may be TRBD2 (6 bases). CDR1 and CDR2 from the germline V gene are MNHEY and SVGAGI. This CDR3 has 14 residues. Trimming took off 7 bases at V and 5 bases at J, with 16 bases between the two ends. The CDR3 is CASTPFGSEDTQYF. DNA for the CDR3: TGTGCCAGCACTCCCTTCGGGAGCGAAGATACGCAGTATTTT.

The chain employs TRBV5-1 and TRBJ2-1; 11 bases are a match to TRBD2. The CDR3 sequence is 21 residues long. Germline CDR1 reads SGHRS; CDR2 reads YFSETQ. Trimming took 4 bases from V and 4 from J; bases not matched to a gene: 22. The CDR3 coding sequence is TGCGCCAGCAGCGTGGCTCCTACGACTAGCGGGATCGGGGTTAGGTACAATGAGCAGTTCTTC. Translated, it gives CASSVAPTTSGIGVRYNEQFF.

The count of this clone is one. The V call is TRBV15, the J call TRBJ1-5; D may be TRBD1 (6 bases). CDR3 length: 15 residues. The V end lost 1 base, the J end lost 6 bases, and 13 bases lay between the germline ends. The germline gives CDR1 LNHNV, CDR2 YYDKDF (reference sequence). The CDR3 region is CATSRASGVSQPQHF. The CDR3 bases are TGTGCCACCAGCAGAGCATCAGGGGTAAGTCAGCCCCAGCATTTT.

J is TRBJ2-2 and V is TRBV7-9; unclear D gene. V was trimmed by 5 bases and J by 3 bases, leaving 16 bases between them. Germline V gene sequence: CDR1 SEHNR, CDR2 FQNEAQ (reference sequence). The CDR3 consists of 16 residues. The CDR3 loop reads CASSLRSIAYTGELFF. CDR3 bases: TGTGCCAGCAGCCTTCGTAGTATCGCATACACCGGGGAGCTGTTTTTT.

V usage is TRBV18 and J usage is TRBJ2-5, with 9 bases fitting TRBD2. The CDR3 loop spans 14 amino acids. Germline assignment: CDR1 KGHSH and CDR2 LQKENI. The J segment lost 2 bases and the V segment lost 3 bases, leaving 1 base of the junction unmatched. DNA for the CDR3: TGTGCCAGCTCACCGACTAGCGGACAAGAGACCCAGTACTTC. Its protein is CASSPTSGQETQYF.

The V call is TRBV5-4, the J call TRBJ2-6, with 7 bases identical to TRBD2. CDR1 is SGHNT, CDR2 YYREEE, per germline (reference sequence). This CDR3 spans 20 amino acids. The V segment lost 4 bases and the J segment 0 bases; nucleotides outside the gene matches: 16. CDR3 bases: TGTGCCAGCAGCGCCGGACCACTAGGCGGGGGTTTCTCTGGGGCCAACGTCCTGACTTTC. As protein: CASSAGPLGGGFSGANVLTF.

This chain joins TRBV7-2 and TRBJ2-3; 7 bases fit TRBD2. The J segment lost 4 bases and the V segment lost 5 bases, leaving 6 bases of the junction unmatched. Germline CDR1 SGHTA, CDR2 FQGNSA. The CDR3 sequence is 14 residues long. CDR3 in DNA: TGTGCCAGCAGCCCGCCGACTAGCCCAGATACGCAGTATTTT. Its protein product is CASSPPTSPDTQYF. Variable domain in full (rest from reference TRBV7-2 and TRBJ2-3): GAGVSQSPSNKVTEKGKDVELRCDPISGHTALYWYRQSLGQGLEFLIYFQGNSAPDKSGLPSDRFSAERTGGSVSTLTIQRTQQEDSAVYLCASSPPTSPDTQYFGPGTRLTVL.

The chain employs TRBV6-6 and TRBJ2-7, with TRBD1 identical over 11 bases. Germline CDR1 reads MNHNY; CDR2 reads SVGAGI (reference sequence). V lost 6 bases and J lost 4; bases outside the gene matches: 5. The CDR3 has 14 amino acids. In nucleotides, the CDR3 is TGTGCCAGCAGCCGGGACAGGGGGGCATACGAGCAGTACTTC. It specifies CASSRDRGAYEQYF.

This clone was counted a few times. The V and J genes are TRBV29-1 and TRBJ1-2, with a possible D match to TRBD1 (5 bases). The ends were cut back, 3 bases at V and 6 bases at J, with 14 bases in the middle. Looked up from germline, CDR1 is SQVTM and CDR2 is ANQGSEA. The length of the CDR3 is 13 residues. CDR3 in amino acids: CSVDTQGGDGYTF. As DNA, the CDR3 is TGCAGCGTTGATACGCAGGGTGGGGATGGCTACACCTTC.

The chain carries TRBV6-5 and TRBJ1-3; possible D gene TRBD1, 5 bases. Germline V gene sequence: CDR1 MNHEY, CDR2 SVGAGI. The CDR3 extends over 16 amino acids. The V end lost 2 bases, the J end lost 0 bases, and 11 bases lay between the germline ends. CDR3 sequence (DNA): TGTGCCAGCAGTTACGCTCCGCAGGGCTCTGGAAACACCATATATTTT. Its translation is CASSYAPQGSGNTIYF.

V and J are TRBV4-1 and TRBJ2-7, with TRBD1 identical over 11 bases. This CDR3 comprises 16 residues. Unmatched junction bases numbered 4, after V lost 3 bases and J lost 0 bases. CDR1 MGHRA and CDR2 YSYEKL come from the germline V gene. The CDR3 nucleotides read TGCGCCAGCAGCCAGCCCGGGACAGGGGGCTCCTACGAGCAGTACTTC. This gives the protein CASSQPGTGGSYEQYF.

The chain recombines TRBV4-1 with TRBJ1-2, with TRBD1 identical over 7 bases. Germline CDR1 is MGHRA and CDR2 is YSYEKL. CDR3 length equals 15 residues. V lost 1 base and J lost 4; bases outside the gene matches: 6. The CDR3 region has the DNA TGCGCCAGCAGCCAAGCCACCGGACAGGTCTATGGCTACACCTTC. Translated, it gives CASSQATGQVYGYTF.

The rearrangement uses TRBV9 and TRBJ1-1, with D hard to call. This CDR3 region has 13 residues. The V gene lost 2 bases and the J gene lost 1 base, with 6 bases spanning the gap. Germline V gene sequence: CDR1 SGDLS, CDR2 YYNGEE. The CDR3 coding sequence is TGTGCCAGCAGCGTGAGCAAGAACACTGAAGCTTTCTTT. Its protein is CASSVSKNTEAFF.

This chain connects TRBV30 to TRBJ2-2; tentatively, D is TRBD1 (6 bases). The CDR3 spans 15 residues. Trimming took 5 bases from V and 3 from J, leaving 16 bases between them. Germline V gives CDR1 GTSNPN, CDR2 SVGIG (reference sequence). DNA of the CDR3: TGTGCCTGGGGGCGACAGGTTGTGGACACCGGGGAGCTGTTTTTT. Its protein product is CAWGRQVVDTGELFF.